This TCR beta chain was identified in a study of blood T cell repertoires in COVID-19. Study-wide background: PBMCs, B-cell-depleted T cells, or T cells provided the cDNA or gDNA that made up the material.

The authors' processing: Cell counts per sample came from amplifying reference gene primers. Profiling relied on immunoSEQ multiplex PCR, and the TCRdb table lists in-frame clones only, not all of them. V, J and clone size derive from that table, while D and trimming were established from the DNA sequence. This table holds 300,000 to 400,000 clones, over 80% found once. Trimming removed 1 base at V and 3 bases at J, with 7 bases between. Germline CDR1 is MDHEN and CDR2 is SYDVKM. The CDR3 sequence is 14 residues long. Sequencing used peripheral blood. This TCR was recovered from a man aged 30 to 39 with COVID-19, enrolled during active disease. V usage is TRBV28 and J usage is TRBJ1-5; no firm D call. CDR3 sequence: CASSLLQSNQPQHF. The CDR3 nucleotides are TGTGCCAGCAGTTTATTACAGTCCAATCAGCCCCAGCATTTT.